The entry that follows covers one T cell receptor beta chain sequence. This sample is part of a study of cytomegalovirus exposure and HLA in healthy donors. The PCR was carried out with 60 Vbeta primers and 13 Jbeta primers. TCRdb's table, derived via immunoSEQ multiplex PCR, lists solely in-frame clones and lacks some. The sample includes 160,000 or so clones, around 84% of them seen just once. Trimming took off 0 bases at V and 4 bases at J, with 11 bases between the two ends. Per germline, CDR1 SGHRS and CDR2 YFSETQ. This CDR3 comprises 14 residues. This clonotype was sampled from a woman in her late teens or twenties in good health and CMV-seronegative. Input material: PBMCs. The chain is built from TRBV5-1 and TRBJ2-7, with a tentative D call TRBD1 (6 bases). The CDR3 DNA is TGCGCCAGCAGCTTGGAGGGGGTCGGTTACGAGCAGTACTTC. This gives the protein CASSLEGVGYEQYF.